A selection of T cell receptor beta chains follows, all from one sample in a study of T-cell reconstitution after alpha-beta-depleted transplantation in children. TCRdb redid the calling of the PCR reads with MiXCR, one entry per CDR3 protein. The table has about 200,000 distinct CDR3 sequences, approximately 14% seen once. This material consisted of PBMCs from the stem cell graft donor, taken from the stem cell graft. These TCRs come from a human donor who donated a stem cell graft to a child with acute lymphoblastic leukemia. Both conserved end residues are part of each CDR3. A D gene is named only where the DNA matches it firmly. Size values are once, few and many counts, or a class for expanded clones, and some rows have none.

clone size: few; J gene: TRBJ2-1; D gene: .; V gene: TRBV24-1; CDR3 DNA: TGTGCCACCAGTGATCCCCTTTACAATGAGCAGTTCTTC; CDR3 protein: CATSDPLYNEQFF
clone size: many; J gene: TRBJ2-1; D gene: TRBD1; V gene: TRBV20-1; CDR3 DNA: TGCAGTGCTAGACCCTGGCCGCAGGGGGCGCGGGAGCAGTTCTTC; CDR3 protein: CSARPWPQGAREQFF
clone size: many; J gene: TRBJ2-1; D gene: .; V gene: TRBV20-1; CDR3 DNA: TGCAGTGCTGGACTGACGGTGGACCAACAAAACAATGAGCAGTTCTTC; CDR3 protein: CSAGLTVDQQNNEQFF
clone size: many; J gene: TRBJ2-2; D gene: .; V gene: TRBV5-1; CDR3 DNA: TGCGCCAGCAGCCCCGAATTACGGACCGGGGAGCTGTTTTTT; CDR3 protein: CASSPELRTGELFF
clone size: many; J gene: TRBJ2-1; D gene: .; V gene: TRBV6-2/TRBV6-3; CDR3 DNA: TGTGCCAGCAGTCGACTTCATGGTGGTGAGCAGTTCTTC; CDR3 protein: CASSRLHGGEQFF
clone size: .; J gene: TRBJ2-1; D gene: .; V gene: TRBV12-3/TRBV12-4; CDR3 DNA: TGTGCCAGCAGCCGCGGACAATGGGAGCAGTTCTTC; CDR3 protein: CASSRGQWEQFF
clone size: .; J gene: TRBJ1-3; D gene: .; V gene: TRBV7-9; CDR3 DNA: TGTGCCGGGCGGAAGCTCTCTGGAAACACCATATATTTT; CDR3 protein: CAGRKLSGNTIYF
clone size: many; J gene: TRBJ2-2; D gene: .; V gene: TRBV6-5; CDR3 DNA: TGTGCCAGCAGCCGGGGACAAGGAGAGCTGTTTTTT; CDR3 protein: CASSRGQGELFF
clone size: many; J gene: TRBJ2-1; D gene: TRBD2; V gene: TRBV12-3/TRBV12-4; CDR3 DNA: TGTGCCAGCAGCGGACTAGCGGGGAGTGAGCAGTTCTTC; CDR3 protein: CASSGLAGSEQFF
clone size: many; J gene: TRBJ2-5; D gene: .; V gene: TRBV18; CDR3 DNA: TGTGCCAGCTCACGGGCAGGGCAAGAGACCCAGTACTTC; CDR3 protein: CASSRAGQETQYF
clone size: many; J gene: TRBJ2-2; D gene: .; V gene: TRBV18; CDR3 DNA: TGTGCCAGCTCACTCGCGAACACCGGGGAGCTGTTTTTT; CDR3 protein: CASSLANTGELFF
clone size: many; J gene: TRBJ2-7; D gene: .; V gene: TRBV3-1; CDR3 DNA: TGTGCCAGCAGCCGCCTCAGTGGCGAGCAGTACTTC; CDR3 protein: CASSRLSGEQYF
clone size: many; J gene: TRBJ2-2; D gene: .; V gene: TRBV5-1; CDR3 DNA: TGCGCCAGCAGCTTGGGAGTCCCCGCGAACACCGGGGAGCTGTTTTTT; CDR3 protein: CASSLGVPANTGELFF
clone size: many; J gene: TRBJ2-1; D gene: .; V gene: TRBV5-4; CDR3 DNA: TGTGCCAGCTCGGTGGTAGGGGGATCCTACAATGAGCAGTTCTTC; CDR3 protein: CASSVVGGSYNEQFF
clone size: many; J gene: TRBJ2-7; D gene: .; V gene: TRBV5-1; CDR3 DNA: TGCGCCAGCAGCTTGTCCTTTCTTAGCGCATCCTACGAGCAGTACTTC; CDR3 protein: CASSLSFLSASYEQYF
clone size: many; J gene: TRBJ2-5; D gene: .; V gene: TRBV20-1; CDR3 DNA: TGCAGTGCTAGATCCGCGGGGAATCAAGAGACCCAGTACTTC; CDR3 protein: CSARSAGNQETQYF
clone size: .; J gene: TRBJ2-5; D gene: .; V gene: TRBV5-4; CDR3 DNA: TGTGCCAGCAGCCGCCCCCGGGACGGAGGAGAGACCCAGTACTTC; CDR3 protein: CASSRPRDGGETQYF
clone size: many; J gene: TRBJ2-3; D gene: TRBD2; V gene: TRBV2; CDR3 DNA: TGTGCCAGCCGGCGGGAGACTGAGGATACGCAGTATTTT; CDR3 protein: CASRRETEDTQYF
clone size: few; J gene: TRBJ2-5; D gene: .; V gene: TRBV28; CDR3 DNA: TGTGCCAGCAGTTCCCCCGGGTGGGAGACCCAGTACTTC; CDR3 protein: CASSSPGWETQYF
clone size: .; J gene: TRBJ2-3; D gene: .; V gene: TRBV20-1; CDR3 DNA: TGCTGTGCTAGAGCGGGACAATACCGAGGACCCACAGATACGCAGTATTTT; CDR3 protein: CCARAGQYRGPTDTQYF
clone size: many; J gene: TRBJ2-1; D gene: .; V gene: TRBV29-1; CDR3 DNA: TGCAGCGTGGACCAAGGACTGTCGTACAATGAGCAGTTCTTC; CDR3 protein: CSVDQGLSYNEQFF
clone size: many; J gene: TRBJ1-5; D gene: TRBD1; V gene: TRBV12-3/TRBV12-4; CDR3 DNA: TGTGCCAGCAGTTGGGACAGGGAACAGCCCCAGCATTTT; CDR3 protein: CASSWDREQPQHF
clone size: few; J gene: TRBJ2-7; D gene: .; V gene: TRBV18; CDR3 DNA: TGTGCCAGCTCACAGGACCTTGGGAACGCGCACCGACTCAAAAAGCTCCAGTACTTC; CDR3 protein: CASSQDLGNAHRLKKLQYF
clone size: many; J gene: TRBJ2-3; D gene: TRBD2; V gene: TRBV20-1; CDR3 DNA: TGCAGTGTTATCACCGGGACTAGCGGAAGCACAGATACGCAGTATTTT; CDR3 protein: CSVITGTSGSTDTQYF
clone size: .; J gene: TRBJ2-1; D gene: TRBD2; V gene: TRBV5-1; CDR3 DNA: TGCGCCAGCAGTCAGGAGGCGGGAGGGGAAAATGAGCAGTTCTTC; CDR3 protein: CASSQEAGGENEQFF
clone size: many; J gene: TRBJ2-3; D gene: .; V gene: TRBV6-1; CDR3 DNA: TGTGCCAGCAACCGGCGGACTTCCCGAGATACGCAGTATTTT; CDR3 protein: CASNRRTSRDTQYF
clone size: many; J gene: TRBJ1-2; D gene: TRBD1; V gene: TRBV4-1; CDR3 DNA: TGCGCCAGCAGTGAAGCGGACAGGCCCTATGGCTACACCTTC; CDR3 protein: CASSEADRPYGYTF
clone size: many; J gene: TRBJ1-4; D gene: .; V gene: TRBV20-1; CDR3 DNA: TGCAGTGCTGGTATAGCTGGCGCTAATGAAAAACTGTTTTTT; CDR3 protein: CSAGIAGANEKLFF
clone size: few; J gene: TRBJ1-1; D gene: .; V gene: TRBV20-1; CDR3 DNA: TGCAGTGCTAGAGGGGGGACACTGAACACTGAAGCTTTCTTT; CDR3 protein: CSARGGTLNTEAFF
clone size: once; J gene: TRBJ2-1; D gene: .; V gene: TRBV30; CDR3 DNA: TGTGCCTGGAGTGTAGGACTCAATGAGCAGTTCTTC; CDR3 protein: CAWSVGLNEQFF
clone size: many; J gene: TRBJ1-1; D gene: .; V gene: TRBV10-2; CDR3 DNA: TGCGCCAGCAGTGAGAATTCTCCAAGGGGAGCTTTCTTT; CDR3 protein: CASSENSPRGAFF
clone size: .; J gene: TRBJ2-1; D gene: TRBD2; V gene: TRBV5-1; CDR3 DNA: TGCGCCAGCAGCTTGGGACTAGCGGGAGCGGTTTATGAGCAGTTCTTC; CDR3 protein: CASSLGLAGAVYEQFF
clone size: many; J gene: TRBJ2-1; D gene: .; V gene: TRBV5-5; CDR3 DNA: TGTGCCAGCAGCTTGCGCCTTGTAGCCTCTGAGCAGTTCTTC; CDR3 protein: CASSLRLVASEQFF
clone size: .; J gene: TRBJ2-3; D gene: TRBD2; V gene: TRBV10-3; CDR3 DNA: TGTGCCATCAGTGGGGGCGGGAGTGCCACAGATACGCAGTATTTT; CDR3 protein: CAISGGGSATDTQYF
clone size: many; J gene: TRBJ2-5; D gene: .; V gene: TRBV20-1; CDR3 DNA: TGCAGTGCTAAAGGACGGTCGAGCGCAGAAGAGACCCAGTACTTC; CDR3 protein: CSAKGRSSAEETQYF
clone size: .; J gene: TRBJ2-7; D gene: .; V gene: TRBV4-1; CDR3 DNA: TGCGCCAGCAGTCAATCCCTTTTCCGGACAGCGAAGAGGTCCTACGAGCAGTACTTC; CDR3 protein: CASSQSLFRTAKRSYEQYF
clone size: many; J gene: TRBJ1-4; D gene: TRBD1; V gene: TRBV25-1; CDR3 DNA: TGTGCCAGCAGTGGCGGGACAGGGGGAGAAAAACTGTTTTTT; CDR3 protein: CASSGGTGGEKLFF
clone size: many; J gene: TRBJ1-3; D gene: .; V gene: TRBV11-1; CDR3 DNA: TGTGCCAGCAGCGCTAAATTTAGGAACGCCAACTCTGGAAACACCATATATTTT; CDR3 protein: CASSAKFRNANSGNTIYF
clone size: many; J gene: TRBJ1-4; D gene: .; V gene: TRBV6-5; CDR3 DNA: TGTGCCAGCAGTCGAGGGGAAACTAATGAAAAACTGTTTTTT; CDR3 protein: CASSRGETNEKLFF
clone size: many; J gene: TRBJ1-2; D gene: .; V gene: TRBV20-1; CDR3 DNA: TGCAGTGCTAGAGGATTCTATGGCTACACCTTC; CDR3 protein: CSARGFYGYTF
clone size: many; J gene: TRBJ1-5; D gene: TRBD1; V gene: TRBV6-2/TRBV6-3; CDR3 DNA: TGTGCCAGCAGTTCGTCGGACAGGGGGCACGATCAGCCCCAGCATTTT; CDR3 protein: CASSSSDRGHDQPQHF
clone size: many; J gene: TRBJ2-3; D gene: .; V gene: TRBV4-1; CDR3 DNA: TGCGCCAGCAGACCCACCCTACTAGCCCCCAGGCTAGATACGCAGTATTTT; CDR3 protein: CASRPTLLAPRLDTQYF